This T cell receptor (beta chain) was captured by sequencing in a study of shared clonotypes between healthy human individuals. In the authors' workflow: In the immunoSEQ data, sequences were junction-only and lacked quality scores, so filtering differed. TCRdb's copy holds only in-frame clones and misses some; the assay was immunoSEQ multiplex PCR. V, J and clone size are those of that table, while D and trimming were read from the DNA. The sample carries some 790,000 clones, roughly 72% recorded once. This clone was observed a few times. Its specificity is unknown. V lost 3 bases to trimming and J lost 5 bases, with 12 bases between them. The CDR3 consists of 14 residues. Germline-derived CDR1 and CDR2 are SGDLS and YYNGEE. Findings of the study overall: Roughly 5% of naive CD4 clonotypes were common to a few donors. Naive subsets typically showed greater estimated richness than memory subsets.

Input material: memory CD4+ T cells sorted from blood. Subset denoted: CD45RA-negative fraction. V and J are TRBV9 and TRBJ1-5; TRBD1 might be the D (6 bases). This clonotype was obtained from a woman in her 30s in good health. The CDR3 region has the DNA TGTGCCAGCAGCGAGGGGGGGGATCATCAGCCCCAGCATTTT. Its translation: CASSEGGDHQPQHF.